This entry lists 9 T cell receptor beta chains sequenced from one sample in a study of tumour-infiltrating T cells in Burkitt lymphoma. Data came from immunoSEQ multiplex PCR; TCRdb stores just in-frame clones and leaves some out. The sample has 46,000 or so clones, around 30% seen once. The source material was tumor tissue. The source is a human donor with Burkitt lymphoma.

This sequence joins TRBV10-3 and TRBJ1-6; weak D call: TRBD1 (6 bases). CDR1 and CDR2 from the germline V gene are ENHRY and SYGVKD. V lost 0 bases and J 9 bases, leaving 15 bases between the germline ends. There are 16 residues in the CDR3. This chain's CDR3 is CAISESRTGRGSPLHF. The CDR3 region has the DNA TGTGCCATCAGTGAGTCGAGAACAGGGAGGGGTTCACCCCTCCACTTT.

J is TRBJ1-1 and V is TRBV13; D gene ambiguous. This CDR3 is 13 amino acids long. V lost 3 bases, J lost 1 base, and 6 bases lay in between. Germline CDR1 PRHDT, CDR2 FYEKMQ (reference sequence). CDR3 in DNA: TGTGCCAGCAGCTTGTGGTCGAACACTGAAGCTTTCTTT. It encodes CASSLWSNTEAFF. The variable domain in full, completed from reference TRBV13 and TRBJ1-1, reads AAGVIQSPRHLIKEKRETATLKCYPIPRHDTVYWYQQGPGQDPQFLISFYEKMQSDKGSIPDRFSAQQFSDYHSELNMSSLELGDSALYFCASSLWSNTEAFFGQGTRLTVV.

V and J are TRBV28 and TRBJ1-3; 8 bases align to TRBD1. With 5 bases clipped from V and 3 bases from J, the junction kept 3 bases outside the gene matches. Germline-derived CDR1 and CDR2 are MDHEN and SYDVKM. This CDR3 region has 14 residues. The CDR3 spells CASSPTGGGNTIYF. The CDR3 DNA sequence: TGTGCCAGCAGTCCTACAGGGGGTGGAAACACCATATATTTT. Full variable domain (missing parts from reference TRBV28 and TRBJ1-3): DVKVTQSSRYLVKRTGEKVFLECVQDMDHENMFWYRQDPGLGLRLIYFSYDVKMKEKGDIPEGYSVSREKKERFSLILESASTNQTSMYLCASSPTGGGNTIYFGEGSWLTVV.

The V gene is TRBV6-5, the J gene TRBJ2-1; D is unresolved. CDR3 length: 15 residues. Germline lookup yields CDR1 MNHEY and CDR2 SVGAGI. The V end lost 6 bases, the J end lost 0 bases, and 12 bases lay between the germline ends. Written as DNA, the CDR3 is TGTGCCAGCAGAGTACTTGATAGCTCCTACAATGAGCAGTTCTTC. Its translation: CASRVLDSSYNEQFF.

The chain recombines TRBV5-1 with TRBJ2-7, with D possibly being TRBD2 (6 bases). The ends were cut back, 0 bases at V and 2 bases at J, with 9 bases in the middle. Looked up from germline, CDR1 is SGHRS and CDR2 is YFSETQ. This CDR3 comprises 14 residues. CDR3 nucleotides: TGCGCCAGCAGCTTGGGGGGGGAGCCCTACGAGCAGTACTTC. Its translation: CASSLGGEPYEQYF.

This clone was seen a few times. CDR3 sequence (DNA): TGTGCCAGCAGCTTGAGGGGGAAGACAGATACGCAGTATTTT. It translates to CASSLRGKTDTQYF. The rearrangement links TRBV5-4 to TRBJ2-3; D is possibly TRBD1 (6 bases). V dropped 1 base and J dropped 3 bases, with 9 bases sitting between them. Per germline, CDR1 SGHNT and CDR2 YYREEE (reference sequence). The CDR3 has 14 residues.

In this sample, this clone turned up a few times. The rearrangement uses TRBV4-2 and TRBJ2-3; D call uncertain. V shed 3 bases and J shed 5 bases, with 15 bases lying between them. The V gene's germline CDR1 is LGHNA and CDR2 YNFKEQ. This CDR3 region has 15 residues. In DNA, the CDR3 is TGTGCCAGCAGCCACCCCGGCAGTCCGGGAGATACGCAGTATTTT. Translated: CASSHPGSPGDTQYF.

This clone was seen a handful of times. The chain joins TRBV15 to TRBJ1-6; no reliable D call. Trimming took 3 bases from V and 9 from J, leaving 12 bases between them. This CDR3 comprises 14 residues. Germline V gene lookup returns CDR1 LNHNV and CDR2 YYDKDF (reference sequence). The CDR3 nucleotides are TGTGCCACCAGCAGCGACCCGCCTGGTTCACCCCTCCACTTT. Translated, it gives CATSSDPPGSPLHF.

The rearrangement joins TRBV29-1 to TRBJ2-1, with D perhaps TRBD1 (6 bases). Germline V lookup: CDR1 SQVTM, CDR2 ANQGSEA. This CDR3 has 13 residues. V was pared by 7 bases and J by 4 bases, with 14 bases between. DNA for the CDR3: TGCAGCGCCTCCACAGGGTTTTACAATGAGCAGTTCTTC. Its translation: CSASTGFYNEQFF.